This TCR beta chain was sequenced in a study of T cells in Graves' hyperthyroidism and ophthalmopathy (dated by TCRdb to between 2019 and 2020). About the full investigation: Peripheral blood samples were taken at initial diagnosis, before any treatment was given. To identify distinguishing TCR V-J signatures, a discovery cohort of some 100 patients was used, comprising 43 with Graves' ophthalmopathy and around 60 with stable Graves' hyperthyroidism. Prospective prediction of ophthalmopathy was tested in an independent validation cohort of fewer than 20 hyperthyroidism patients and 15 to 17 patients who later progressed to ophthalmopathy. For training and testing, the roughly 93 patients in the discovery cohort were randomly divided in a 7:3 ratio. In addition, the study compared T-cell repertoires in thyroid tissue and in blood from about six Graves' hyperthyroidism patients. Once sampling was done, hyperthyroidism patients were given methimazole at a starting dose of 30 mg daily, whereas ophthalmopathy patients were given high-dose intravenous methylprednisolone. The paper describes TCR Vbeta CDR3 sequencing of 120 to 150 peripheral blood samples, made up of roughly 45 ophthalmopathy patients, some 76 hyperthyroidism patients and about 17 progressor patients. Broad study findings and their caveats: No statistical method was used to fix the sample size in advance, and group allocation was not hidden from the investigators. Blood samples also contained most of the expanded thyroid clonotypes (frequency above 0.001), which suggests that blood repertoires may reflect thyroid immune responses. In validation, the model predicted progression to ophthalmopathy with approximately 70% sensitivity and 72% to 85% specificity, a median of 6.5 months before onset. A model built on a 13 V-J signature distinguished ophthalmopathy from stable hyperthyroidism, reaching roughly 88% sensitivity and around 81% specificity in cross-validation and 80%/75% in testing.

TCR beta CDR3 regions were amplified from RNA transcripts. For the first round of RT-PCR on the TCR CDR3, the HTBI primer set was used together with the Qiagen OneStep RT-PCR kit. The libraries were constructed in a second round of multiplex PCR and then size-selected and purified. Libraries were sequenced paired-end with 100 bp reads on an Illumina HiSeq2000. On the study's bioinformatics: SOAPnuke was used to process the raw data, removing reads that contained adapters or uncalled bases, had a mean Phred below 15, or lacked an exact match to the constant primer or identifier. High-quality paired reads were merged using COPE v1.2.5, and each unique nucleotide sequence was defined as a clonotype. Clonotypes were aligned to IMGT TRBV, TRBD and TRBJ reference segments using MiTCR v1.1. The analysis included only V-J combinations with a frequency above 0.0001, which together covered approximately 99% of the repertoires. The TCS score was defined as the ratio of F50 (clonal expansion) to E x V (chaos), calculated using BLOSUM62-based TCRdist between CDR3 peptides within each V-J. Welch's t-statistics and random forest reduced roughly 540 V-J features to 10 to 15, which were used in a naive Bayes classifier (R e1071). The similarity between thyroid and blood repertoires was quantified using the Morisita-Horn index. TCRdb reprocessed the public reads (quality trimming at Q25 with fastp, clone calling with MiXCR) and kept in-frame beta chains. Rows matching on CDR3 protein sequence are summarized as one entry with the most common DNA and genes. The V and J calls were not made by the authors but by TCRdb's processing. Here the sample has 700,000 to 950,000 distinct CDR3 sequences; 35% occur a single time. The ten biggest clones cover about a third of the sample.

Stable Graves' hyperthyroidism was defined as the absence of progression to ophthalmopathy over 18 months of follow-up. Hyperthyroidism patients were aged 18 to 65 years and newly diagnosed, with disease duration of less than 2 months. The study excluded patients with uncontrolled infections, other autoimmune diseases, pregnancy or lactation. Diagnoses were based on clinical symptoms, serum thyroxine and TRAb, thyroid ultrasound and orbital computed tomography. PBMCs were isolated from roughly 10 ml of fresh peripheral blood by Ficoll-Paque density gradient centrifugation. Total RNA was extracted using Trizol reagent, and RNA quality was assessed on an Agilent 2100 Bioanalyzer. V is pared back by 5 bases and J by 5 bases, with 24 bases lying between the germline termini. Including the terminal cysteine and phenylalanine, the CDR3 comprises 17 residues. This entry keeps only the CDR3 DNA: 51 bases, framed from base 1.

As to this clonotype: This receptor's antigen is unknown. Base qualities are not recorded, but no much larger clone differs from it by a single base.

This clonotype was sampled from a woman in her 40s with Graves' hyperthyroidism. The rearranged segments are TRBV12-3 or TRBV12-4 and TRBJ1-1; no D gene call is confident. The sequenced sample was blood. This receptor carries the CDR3 CASSPRTAPYRDTEAFF. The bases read TGTGCCAGCAGTCCTAGGACCGCCCCGTACCGGGATACTGAAGCTTTCTTT.